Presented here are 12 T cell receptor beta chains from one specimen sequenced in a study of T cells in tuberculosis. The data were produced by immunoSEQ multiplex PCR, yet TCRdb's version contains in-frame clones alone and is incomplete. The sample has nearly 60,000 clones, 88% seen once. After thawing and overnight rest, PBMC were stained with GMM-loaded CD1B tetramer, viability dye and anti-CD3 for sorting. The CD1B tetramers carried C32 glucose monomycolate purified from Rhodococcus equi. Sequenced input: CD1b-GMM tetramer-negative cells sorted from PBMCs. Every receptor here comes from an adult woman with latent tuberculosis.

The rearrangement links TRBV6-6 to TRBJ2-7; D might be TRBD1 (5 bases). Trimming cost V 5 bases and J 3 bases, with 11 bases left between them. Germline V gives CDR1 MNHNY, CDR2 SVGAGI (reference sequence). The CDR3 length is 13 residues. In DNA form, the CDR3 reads TGTGCCAGCAGTCTCAGGGATAACTACGAGCAGTACTTC. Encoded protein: CASSLRDNYEQYF.

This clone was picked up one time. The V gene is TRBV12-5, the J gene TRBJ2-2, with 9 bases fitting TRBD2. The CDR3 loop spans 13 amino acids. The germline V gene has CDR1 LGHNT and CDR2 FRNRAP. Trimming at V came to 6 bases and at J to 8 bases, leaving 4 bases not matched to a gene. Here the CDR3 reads CASGPSGTGELFF. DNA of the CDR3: TGTGCTAGTGGCCCTAGCGGGACAGGGGAGCTGTTTTTT. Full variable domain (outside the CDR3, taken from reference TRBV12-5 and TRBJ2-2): DARVTQTPRHKVTEMGQEVTMRCQPILGHNTVFWYRQTMMQGLELLAYFRNRAPLDDSGMPKDRFSAEMPDATLATLKIQPSEPRDSAVYFCASGPSGTGELFFGEGSRLTVL.

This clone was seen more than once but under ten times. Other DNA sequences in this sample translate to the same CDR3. The CDR3 region is CASSLPGQGVYEQYF. CDR3 coding DNA: TGTGCCAGTAGTCTTCCGGGACAGGGGGTATACGAGCAGTACTTC. The chain combines TRBV19 with TRBJ2-7, with 11 positions matching TRBD1. The CDR3 contains 15 residues. The V gene's germline CDR1 is LNHDA and CDR2 SQIVND (reference sequence). V trimming: 5 bases; J trimming: 4 bases; junction bases outside the gene matches: 7.

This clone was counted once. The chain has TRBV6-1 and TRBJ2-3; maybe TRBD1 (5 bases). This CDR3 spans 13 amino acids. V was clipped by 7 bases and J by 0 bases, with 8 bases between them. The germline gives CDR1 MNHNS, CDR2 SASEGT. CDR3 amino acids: CASTTGSTDTQYF. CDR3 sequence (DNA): TGTGCCAGCACAACAGGCAGCACAGATACGCAGTATTTT.

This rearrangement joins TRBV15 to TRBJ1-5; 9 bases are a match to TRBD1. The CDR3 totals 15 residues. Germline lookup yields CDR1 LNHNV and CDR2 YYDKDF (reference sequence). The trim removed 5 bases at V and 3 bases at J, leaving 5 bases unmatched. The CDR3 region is CATSLWTGDNQPQHF. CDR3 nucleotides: TGTGCCACCAGCCTCTGGACAGGGGACAATCAGCCCCAGCATTTT. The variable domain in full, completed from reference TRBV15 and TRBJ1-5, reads DAMVIQNPRYQVTQFGKPVTLSCSQTLNHNVMYWYQQKSSQAPKLLFHYYDKDFNNEADTPDNFQSRRPNTSFCFLDIRSPGLGDTAMYLCATSLWTGDNQPQHFGDGTRLSIL.

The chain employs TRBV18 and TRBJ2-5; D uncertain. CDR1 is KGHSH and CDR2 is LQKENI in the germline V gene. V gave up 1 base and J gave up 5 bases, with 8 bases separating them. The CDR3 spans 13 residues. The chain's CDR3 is CASSPLTKETQYF. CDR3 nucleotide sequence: TGTGCCAGCTCACCACTAACAAAGGAGACCCAGTACTTC.

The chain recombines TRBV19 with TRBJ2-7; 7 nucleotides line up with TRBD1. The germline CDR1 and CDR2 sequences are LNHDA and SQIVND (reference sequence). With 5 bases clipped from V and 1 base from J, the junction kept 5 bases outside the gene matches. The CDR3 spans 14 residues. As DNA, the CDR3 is TGTGCCAGTAGTTCACAGGGGTTATCCTACGAGCAGTACTTC. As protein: CASSSQGLSYEQYF.

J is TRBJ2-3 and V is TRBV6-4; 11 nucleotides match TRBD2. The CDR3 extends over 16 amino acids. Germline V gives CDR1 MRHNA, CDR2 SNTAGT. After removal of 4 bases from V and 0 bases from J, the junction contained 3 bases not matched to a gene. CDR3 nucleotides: TGTGCCAGCAGTGTCCTAGCGGGAGGCAGCACAGATACGCAGTATTTT. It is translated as CASSVLAGGSTDTQYF.

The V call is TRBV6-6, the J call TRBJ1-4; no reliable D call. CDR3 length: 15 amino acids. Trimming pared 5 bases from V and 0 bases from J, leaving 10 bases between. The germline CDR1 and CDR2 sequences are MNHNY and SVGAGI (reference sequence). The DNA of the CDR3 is TGTGCCAGCAGTCTCTCCTTTTCAACTAATGAAAAACTGTTTTTT. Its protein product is CASSLSFSTNEKLFF.

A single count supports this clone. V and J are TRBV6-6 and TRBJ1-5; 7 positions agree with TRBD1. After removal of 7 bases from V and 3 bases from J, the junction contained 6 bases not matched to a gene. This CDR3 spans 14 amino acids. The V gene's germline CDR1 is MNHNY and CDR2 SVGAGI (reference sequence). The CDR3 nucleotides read TGTGCCAGCACTCGGGACAGAGACAATCAGCCCCAGCATTTT. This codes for CASTRDRDNQPQHF.

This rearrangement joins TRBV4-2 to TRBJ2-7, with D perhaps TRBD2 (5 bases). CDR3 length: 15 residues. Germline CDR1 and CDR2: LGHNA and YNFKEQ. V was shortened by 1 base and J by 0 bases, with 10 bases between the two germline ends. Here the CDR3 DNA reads TGTGCCAGCAGCCAAGCAGCGGATCTCTCCTACGAGCAGTACTTC. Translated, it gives CASSQAADLSYEQYF.

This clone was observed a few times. CDR3 region: CASSLSFGGQKTDTGELFF. The CDR3 coding sequence is TGTGCCAGCAGTTTAAGTTTTGGGGGACAAAAAACGGACACCGGGGAGCTGTTTTTT. The rearrangement links TRBV27 to TRBJ2-2; D possibly corresponds to TRBD1 (6 bases). The germline V gene has CDR1 MNHEY and CDR2 SMNVEV (reference sequence). CDR3 length: 19 amino acids. The V gene lost 2 bases and the J gene lost 3 bases, with 22 bases spanning the gap.